The subject of this entry is one T cell receptor beta chain. This clonotype was counted many times. The antigen it binds to is not known. Base-call qualities are not available, and no considerably larger clone is one nucleotide away. These data belong to a study of regulatory T cells in long-lasting Graves disease (dated by TCRdb to the early 2020s). Regarding the research as a whole: In the newly diagnosed Graves' disease group, patients had been taking antithyroid drugs for less than 3 months. This study used TCR sequencing and RNA sequencing of peripheral blood to compare persistent Graves' disease patients against newly diagnosed Graves' disease patients. The study was registered as a clinical trial and conducted in China. A total of roughly 33 samples were covered by TCR sequencing, comprising about 13 persistent and 20 newly diagnosed Graves' disease patients.

According to the study, the label for this sample's time point signals: newly diagnosed GD, antithyroid drugs for less than 3 months. For both TCR sequencing and RNA sequencing, RNA was extracted from PBMCs in TRIzol. Graves' disease was diagnosed according to American Thyroid Association guidelines. The patients came from an endocrinology department in Xi'an, China. Each patient gave roughly 10 milliliters of peripheral blood, collected in an EDTA anticoagulant tube. Ficoll Paque Plus density gradient separation was used to isolate PBMCs, and no further T cell sorting was done. An Agilent 2100 Bioanalyzer and agarose gel were used to assess RNA quality, and a NanoDrop 2000 was used to measure RNA concentration. The protocol used for the library was multiplex PCR. For sequencing, an Illumina HiSeq 4000 was employed. TCR beta libraries were built with iRepertoire HTBI primers and Arm-PCR amplification of CDR3 regions. Gel purification was performed on PCR products prior to sequencing. Per the authors' processing: Gene usage analysis of CDR3 amino acid clonotypes used the approximately 62 TRBV and more than 13 TRBJ segments found across samples. COPE and FqMerger were used to merge filtered high-quality paired reads into contigs. Contigs were aligned with BLAST to IMGT TRBV, TRBD and TRBJ reference genes, and CDR3 was defined per IMGT. Any clonotype with a frequency above 0.1% was counted as a highly expanded clone. Shannon entropy was used to measure repertoire diversity, and the Gini coefficient was used to measure V-J evenness. Clonotypes shared by more than one individual were considered public. The raw public reads went through TCRdb reprocessing: fastp at Q25, MiXCR clone calling, in-frame beta chains kept. Rows matching on CDR3 protein sequence are summarized as one entry with the most common DNA and genes. TCRdb, not the authors, supplied the V and J calls. A total of about 540,000 distinct CDR3 sequences appear in this sample, approximately 12% of them only once. The ten biggest clones cover over 7.5% of the sample.

What the authors observed across the whole study: The authors noted that the small sample size was a limitation that may lower accuracy. Compared with newly diagnosed patients, persistent Graves' disease patients had lower TCR Shannon entropy and fewer highly expanded clones, which suggests clonal expansion. Patients with persistent disease shared more public clonotypes (approximately 2,500) than newly diagnosed patients did (about 1,000). Because the primary lesion, thyroid tissue, could not be accessed, the study looked at peripheral blood alone. Sequencing and analysis were restricted to the TCR beta chain.

This same sample was also part of a study on T cells in Graves' hyperthyroidism and ophthalmopathy. That second report states: A patient counted as having stable Graves' hyperthyroidism if no progression to ophthalmopathy occurred over 18 months of follow-up. Hyperthyroidism patients were newly diagnosed, had a disease duration of under 2 months, and were aged 18 to 65 years. Exclusion was applied to patients with uncontrolled infections, other autoimmune diseases, pregnancy or lactation. Diagnoses relied on clinical symptoms, serum thyroxine and TRAb, thyroid ultrasound and orbital computed tomography. A first-round RT-PCR of the TCR CDR3 used the HTBI primer set with the Qiagen OneStep RT-PCR kit. Most expanded thyroid clonotypes (frequency above 0.001) were also found in blood, which suggests that blood repertoires may mirror thyroid immune responses. Ophthalmopathy was separated from stable hyperthyroidism by a 13 V-J signature model, with around 90% sensitivity and about 81% specificity obtained in cross-validation and 80%/75% obtained in testing. In validation, the model predicted progression to ophthalmopathy a median of approximately 6.3 months before onset, with 70% to 71% sensitivity and roughly 73% specificity. A discovery cohort of approximately 100 patients, 43 with Graves' ophthalmopathy and approximately 55 with stable Graves' hyperthyroidism, was used to find distinguishing TCR V-J signatures. An independent validation cohort of fewer than 20 hyperthyroidism patients and approximately 15 patients who later progressed to ophthalmopathy tested prospective prediction of ophthalmopathy. The approximately 97 discovery patients were randomly divided into training and test sets at a 7:3 ratio. The study also compared thyroid tissue and blood T-cell repertoires from about 6 Graves' hyperthyroidism patients. Following sampling, methimazole starting at 30 mg daily was given to hyperthyroidism patients, and high-dose intravenous methylprednisolone was given to ophthalmopathy patients. Libraries were constructed in a second round of multiplex PCR, after which size selection and purification were performed. Libraries were sequenced paired-end with 100 bp reads on an Illumina HiSeq2000. SOAPnuke was used to process the raw data, throwing out any read that contained adapters or uncalled bases, had a mean Phred below 15, or lacked an exact constant-primer or identifier match. COPE v1.2.5 was used to merge high-quality paired reads, and clonotypes were defined as unique nucleotide sequences. MiTCR v1.1 was used to align the clonotypes against IMGT TRBV, TRBD and TRBJ reference segments. The analysis included only V-J combinations with a frequency above 0.0001, which together covered approximately 99% of the repertoires. A TCS score was defined as the ratio between F50 (clonal expansion) and ExV (chaos), using BLOSUM62-based TCRdist between CDR3 peptides within each V-J. Welch's t-statistics and random forest reduced roughly 530 V-J features to 10 to 15, which were used in a naive Bayes classifier (R e1071). No statistical method was used to set the sample size in advance, and investigators knew the group allocation. TCR Vbeta CDR3 sequencing of 135 peripheral blood samples (43 ophthalmopathy, roughly 72 hyperthyroidism and around 17 progressor patients) is reported in the paper.

Sequenced material: peripheral blood mononuclear cells (PBMCs), taken at new diagnosis, from a patient treated with antithyroid drugs. The sequence was obtained from a man aged 30 to 39 with Graves disease. Donor details come from another sample of the same person, matched by shared clones.

The nucleotides read TGTGCCACCAGTCTCCGGACTAGCGGGAGCAATGAGCAGTTCTTC. Translated, this is CATSLRTSGSNEQFF. The chain is encoded by TRBV15 joined to TRBJ2-1; the junction holds 13 bases that match TRBD2. For CDR1 and CDR2, the germline V gene (reference sequence) lists LNHNV and YYDKDF. There are 15 amino acids in the CDR3, from cysteine to phenylalanine inclusive. CDR3 DNA is the only sequence kept; it has 45 bases, read in frame from the first base. Relative to germline, V is missing 6 bases and J is missing 6 bases, with 5 bases of the junction outside any gene match.